One sample yielded the 8 T cell receptor beta chains listed below, sequenced in a study of cytomegalovirus exposure and HLA in healthy donors. The PCR used 60 Vbeta and 13 Jbeta primers. Libraries were prepared by immunoSEQ multiplex PCR; TCRdb keeps only in-frame clonotypes and omits some of them. Altogether roughly 150,000 clones are present, about four fifths being singletons, with the ten largest covering approximately 4.3%. The source material was PBMCs. The source is a man aged 30-40 years in good health.

This clone was seen once. V is TRBV5-1 and J is TRBJ2-3; TRBD1 agrees at 9 bases. Losses at the gene ends were 0 bases for V and 5 bases for J; bases not matched to a gene: 4. The length of the CDR3 is 15 residues. From germline, CDR1 is SGHRS and CDR2 YFSETQ. The CDR3 spells CASSLGDRDGDTQYF. The CDR3 DNA reads TGCGCCAGCAGCTTGGGGGACAGGGATGGAGATACGCAGTATTTT.

The V and J genes are TRBV5-1 and TRBJ2-1; 9 bases align to TRBD2. The CDR3 covers 16 residues. V lost 0 bases, J lost 3 bases, and 4 bases stayed unmatched. Germline V gene data show CDR1 as SGHRS and CDR2 as YFSETQ. DNA of the CDR3: TGCGCCAGCAGCTTGGCCCCAGCGGGAGGCTACAATGAGCAGTTCTTC. Amino acid sequence: CASSLAPAGGYNEQFF.

V usage is TRBV7-9 and J usage is TRBJ2-5; D is perhaps TRBD2 (5 bases). The CDR3 extends over 15 amino acids. Germline CDR1 is SEHNR and CDR2 is FQNEAQ (reference sequence). V was shortened by 1 base and J by 4 bases, with 13 bases between the two germline ends. CDR3 in amino acids: CASSLGGGARETQYF. Written as DNA, the CDR3 is TGTGCCAGCAGCTTAGGCGGAGGAGCACGAGAGACCCAGTACTTC.

The chain recombines TRBV7-3 with TRBJ2-5; 8 bases match TRBD1. J gave up 5 bases and V 4 bases, and 9 bases lay outside the gene matches. Germline assignment: CDR1 SGHTA and CDR2 FQGTGA. The CDR3 sequence is 15 residues long. CDR3 region: CASSSTGVGSETQYF. Written as DNA, the CDR3 is TGTGCCAGCAGCTCGACAGGGGTAGGGTCCGAGACCCAGTACTTC.

This rearrangement joins TRBV19 to TRBJ2-3; D is undetermined. The germline V gene has CDR1 LNHDA and CDR2 SQIVND (reference sequence). V was pared by 6 bases and J by 2 bases, with 6 bases between. CDR3 length: 12 residues. The DNA for the CDR3 is TGTGCCAGTAGCCGGTTCACAGATACGCAGTATTTT. Translation: CASSRFTDTQYF.

This chain uses TRBV18 with TRBJ1-2; D not resolved. Trimming removed 3 bases at V and 7 bases at J, with 15 bases between. CDR1 and CDR2 from the germline V gene are KGHSH and LQKENI. The CDR3 is 14 amino acids. CDR3 residues: CASSPAPGKAGYTF. In DNA form, the CDR3 reads TGTGCCAGCTCACCCGCTCCAGGAAAGGCTGGCTACACCTTC. Full variable domain (rest looked up from reference TRBV18 and TRBJ1-2): NAGVMQNPRHLVRRRGQEARLRCSPMKGHSHVYWYRQLPEEGLKFMVYLQKENIIDESGMPKERFSAEFPKEGPSILRIQQVVRGDSAAYFCASSPAPGKAGYTFGSGTRLTVV.

The chain joins TRBV6-4 to TRBJ2-3, with 7 bases matching TRBD2. This CDR3 has 19 amino acids. Germline assignment: CDR1 MRHNA and CDR2 SNTAGT. J lost 1 base, V lost 1 base, and 14 bases had no gene match. This chain's CDR3 is CASSDWGAGVNVGTDTQYF. CDR3 coding DNA: TGTGCCAGCAGTGACTGGGGTGCGGGAGTGAATGTCGGCACAGATACGCAGTATTTT.

The gene calls are TRBV5-4 and TRBJ1-2, with TRBD1 as a possible D gene (5 bases). Per the germline V gene, CDR1 is SGHNT and CDR2 is YYREEE (reference sequence). The CDR3 is 14 residues long. V was cut by 0 bases and J by 6 bases, with 12 bases left in between. CDR3 loop: CASSLARTGDGYTF. For the CDR3, the DNA is TGTGCCAGCAGCTTGGCCAGGACGGGGGATGGCTACACCTTC.